This TCR beta chain was sequenced during a study of identical twins. The V segment lost 4 bases and the J segment 5 bases; nucleotides outside the gene matches: 14. The CDR3 covers 17 residues. CDR1 and CDR2 (germline): SGDLS, YYNGEE. A single record per CDR3 protein comes from TCRdb applying MiXCR to the 5' RACE reads. The data show around 280,000 distinct CDR3 sequences, about 8.9% seen once. A further study also used this sample, focusing on yellow fever vaccine responses in identical twins. That work contributes: Twins reportedly showed a vaccine T cell response that seemed partly convergent and partly personalized.

The sequencing input was memory (CD45RO+) T cells sorted from blood. The rearrangement uses TRBV9 and TRBJ2-7, with 11 positions matching TRBD2. The TCR comes from a woman between 18 and 29 years old in good health. This chain's CDR3 is CASSPRSATSGINEQYF. CDR3 DNA: TGTGCCAGCAGCCCCCGCTCCGCGACTAGCGGGATTAACGAGCAGTACTTC.